Each of the 25 T cell receptor beta chains below was sequenced from the same sample in a study of blood T cell repertoires in COVID-19. The protocol was immunoSEQ multiplex PCR, while the TCRdb copy is restricted to in-frame clones and leaves out a portion. The sample lists about 210,000 clones, 82% occurring once. Sequencing used peripheral blood. Receptors originate from a woman aged 55-70 years with COVID-19, enrolled during active disease.

A single count supports this clone. The chain couples TRBV9 to TRBJ2-1; 7 nucleotides agree with TRBD2. Trimming at V came to 4 bases and at J to 6 bases, leaving 10 bases not matched to a gene. Germline CDR1 reads SGDLS; CDR2 reads YYNGEE. The CDR3 runs to 15 residues. CDR3 bases: TGTGCCAGCAGCCCTCGGTTGGGGGGGATCAATGAGCAGTTCTTC. This translates into CASSPRLGGINEQFF.

The CDR3 bases are TGTGCCAGCAGCCAACGGACAGGCAGGAATGAAAAACTGTTTTTT. As protein: CASSQRTGRNEKLFF. The chain is built from TRBV14 and TRBJ1-4; 7 nucleotides line up with TRBD1. CDR1 is SGHDN, CDR2 FVKESK, per germline. J lost 5 bases, V lost 2 bases, and 5 bases had no gene match. This CDR3 has 15 amino acids.

This clone showed up just a few times. The chain employs TRBV5-1 and TRBJ1-4; a possible D gene is TRBD1 (5 bases). Germline V gene sequence: CDR1 SGHRS, CDR2 YFSETQ. Trimming shortened V by 1 base and J by 0 bases, and 10 bases separated the two germline ends. This CDR3 region has 16 residues. The CDR3 region has the DNA TGCGCCAGCAGCTTGAAGGGGCTTGCAACTAATGAAAAACTGTTTTTT. Its protein is CASSLKGLATNEKLFF.

There are many counts of this clone. V usage is TRBV29-1 and J usage is TRBJ1-1, with TRBD1 matching 7 bases. This CDR3 is 14 amino acids long. Germline V gene data show CDR1 as SQVTM and CDR2 as ANQGSEA. V lost 7 bases and J lost 0; bases outside the gene matches: 8. The CDR3 is CSADRQGMNTEAFF. CDR3 DNA: TGCAGCGCTGATAGACAGGGAATGAACACTGAAGCTTTCTTT.

The chain joins TRBV7-2 to TRBJ2-1; possible D gene TRBD2, 5 bases. Germline values: CDR1 SGHTA, CDR2 FQGNSA. The V end was cut by 1 base, the J end by 0 bases, with 10 bases between. There are 16 residues in the CDR3. The CDR3 spells CASSLVGGPSYNEQFF. The CDR3 coding sequence is TGTGCCAGCAGCTTAGTCGGCGGGCCCTCCTACAATGAGCAGTTCTTC.

This chain connects TRBV7-2 to TRBJ1-6; no definite D call. The CDR3 is 13 amino acids. With 1 base removed from V and 7 bases from J, the gap between germline ends came to 5 bases. The germline V gene has CDR1 SGHTA and CDR2 FQGNSA. This CDR3 is CASSLGLNSPLHF. In nucleotides, the CDR3 is TGTGCCAGCAGCTTAGGGCTCAATTCACCCCTCCACTTT.

The chain has TRBV10-3 and TRBJ1-3; 7 bases fit TRBD1. V shed 2 bases, J shed 2 bases, and the junction held 6 bases outside the gene matches. This CDR3 has 16 residues. Germline loops: CDR1 ENHRY, CDR2 SYGVKD. The CDR3 bases are TGTGCCATCAGTGAGACCCGACAGGGAGCTGGAAACACCATATATTTT. Translation gives CAISETRQGAGNTIYF.

V and J are TRBV5-1 and TRBJ2-1; 9 nucleotides agree with TRBD2. Trimming removed 4 bases from V and 8 bases from J; junction bases left unmatched: 16. The CDR3 contains 17 residues. Germline-derived CDR1 and CDR2 are SGHRS and YFSETQ. As DNA, the CDR3 is TGCGCCAGCAGCCCCGGGGCGGGGGGGCCTGTGAGAGATGAGCAGTTCTTC. Translated, it gives CASSPGAGGPVRDEQFF.

The V call is TRBV2, the J call TRBJ2-2, with D unclear. This CDR3 contains 15 residues. Trimming took off 5 bases at V and 3 bases at J, with 13 bases between the two ends. CDR1 is SNHLY and CDR2 is FYNNEI in the germline V gene. The CDR3 spells CASSRSPPDTGELFF. CDR3 in DNA: TGTGCCAGCAGTCGTTCCCCCCCGGACACCGGGGAGCTGTTTTTT.

The rearrangement joins TRBV6-5 to TRBJ2-1; D unresolved. V lost 4 bases and J 9 bases, leaving 10 bases between the germline ends. CDR1 is MNHEY, CDR2 SVGAGI, per germline. CDR3 length: 12 residues. CDR3 residues: CASSFTRGEQFF. The CDR3 region has the DNA TGTGCCAGCAGTTTCACGAGAGGTGAGCAGTTCTTC.

V is TRBV6-4 and J is TRBJ2-1; 11 bases are a match to TRBD1. The CDR3 contains 14 residues. Trimming at V came to 4 bases and at J to 15 bases, leaving 11 bases not matched to a gene. In germline, CDR1 is MRHNA, CDR2 SNTAGT. CDR3 residues: CASSVERWTGGLFF. CDR3 DNA: TGTGCCAGCAGTGTAGAAAGGTGGACAGGGGGCCTGTTCTTC.

The chain recombines TRBV19 with TRBJ1-2; TRBD1 matches at 7 bases. This CDR3 has 12 amino acids. Germline loops: CDR1 LNHDA, CDR2 SQIVND (reference sequence). Trimming cost V 5 bases and J 5 bases; bases outside gene matches: 2. The CDR3 DNA is TGTGCCAGTAGTCGGACAGGTTATGGCTACACCTTC. Its protein product is CASSRTGYGYTF.

V gene TRBV9 combines with J gene TRBJ2-5; 7 bases are shared with TRBD1. The germline gives CDR1 SGDLS, CDR2 YYNGEE. This CDR3 spans 15 amino acids. J was trimmed by 2 bases and V by 0 bases; bases with no gene match: 4. The CDR3: CASSVATGEQETQYF. CDR3 DNA sequence: TGTGCCAGCAGCGTAGCTACAGGGGAGCAAGAGACCCAGTACTTC.

The DNA of the CDR3 is TGTGCCTGGAGTGGGGGGACTAGCAGGGTTCGGGATACGCAGTATTTT. Protein product: CAWSGGTSRVRDTQYF. The J gene is TRBJ2-3, the V gene TRBV30, with TRBD2 matching over 9 bases. Germline CDR1 is GTSNPN and CDR2 is SVGIG (reference sequence). The length of the CDR3 is 16 residues. Trimming removed 1 base from V and 6 bases from J; junction bases left unmatched: 11.

V is TRBV5-5 and J is TRBJ2-7; 13 positions agree with TRBD2. The germline V gene has CDR1 SGHKS and CDR2 YYEKEE (reference sequence). This CDR3 comprises 16 residues. Trimming at V came to 4 bases and at J to 0 bases, leaving 4 bases not matched to a gene. As DNA, the CDR3 is TGTGCCAGCAGCCCGGGACTAGCGGGGAGCTCCTACGAGCAGTACTTC. Its translation: CASSPGLAGSSYEQYF.

The genes are TRBV4-3 and TRBJ2-7, with TRBD1 matching over 7 bases. Losses at the gene ends were 1 base for V and 4 bases for J; bases not matched to a gene: 10. The CDR3 is 16 amino acids. Germline V gives CDR1 LGHNA, CDR2 YSLEER. The CDR3 DNA sequence: TGCGCCAGCAGCCAAGTGGCGTCGACAGGGCGTTACGAGCAGTACTTC. Translation: CASSQVASTGRYEQYF.

The rearrangement links TRBV11-2 to TRBJ1-1, with TRBD1 identical over 7 bases. The J segment lost 5 bases and the V segment lost 3 bases, leaving 6 bases of the junction unmatched. The CDR3 runs 14 residues. In germline, CDR1 is SGHAT, CDR2 FQNNGV. DNA of the CDR3: TGTGCCAGCAGCTTTGCAGGGGGTCTGACTGAAGCTTTCTTT. Translated: CASSFAGGLTEAFF.

Only a few counts were recorded for this clone. The genes are TRBV30 and TRBJ2-7; 9 positions agree with TRBD1. The CDR3 totals 15 residues. The V and J ends lost 4 bases and 5 bases, in that order; junction bases with no gene match: 12. Germline CDR1 is GTSNPN and CDR2 is SVGIG (reference sequence). The CDR3 here is CAWTRGQGLGNEQYF. Written as DNA, the CDR3 is TGTGCCTGGACACGGGGACAGGGCCTCGGTAACGAGCAGTACTTC.

This chain joins TRBV7-9 and TRBJ2-7, with D possibly being TRBD2 (5 bases). V was trimmed by 0 bases and J by 3 bases, leaving 12 bases between them. Germline loops: CDR1 SEHNR, CDR2 FQNEAQ (reference sequence). There are 15 residues in the CDR3. As DNA, the CDR3 is TGTGCCAGCAGCTTAGCAGGAGCGGTGGGCTACGAGCAGTACTTC. Translating gives CASSLAGAVGYEQYF.

The chain links TRBV6-6 to TRBJ1-1; TRBD1 aligns across 10 bases. Germline-derived CDR1 and CDR2 are MNHNY and SVGAGI (reference sequence). This CDR3 region has 16 residues. V lost 6 bases to trimming and J lost 4 bases; unmatched junction nucleotides: 11. The CDR3 loop is CASRPTGGVGSTEAFF. CDR3 nucleotides: TGTGCCAGCAGACCGACAGGGGGCGTCGGTTCCACTGAAGCTTTCTTT.

This clone was seen a handful of times. The chain joins TRBV7-2 to TRBJ2-7; the D gene is possibly TRBD1 (6 bases). V was trimmed by 3 bases and J by 5 bases, leaving 11 bases between them. CDR3 length: 13 amino acids. Per the germline V gene, CDR1 is SGHTA and CDR2 is FQGNSA. The CDR3 bases are TGTGCCAGCAGCTTTTACAGGGTCAACGAGCAGTACTTC. Translating gives CASSFYRVNEQYF.

The chain uses TRBV6-5 and TRBJ1-2; 7 positions match TRBD1. Germline V gene lookup returns CDR1 MNHEY and CDR2 SVGAGI. The junction had 13 bases not matched to a gene; V was cut back by 5 bases and J by 7 bases. This CDR3 comprises 15 residues. In nucleotides, the CDR3 is TGTGCCAGCAGTCCCCGGGACAGCTTAAGAGGTGGCTACACCTTC. Residues: CASSPRDSLRGGYTF.

CDR3 residues: CASSSAGGSGANVLTF. The CDR3 DNA sequence: TGTGCCAGCAGTTCCGCAGGGGGCAGTGGGGCCAACGTCCTGACTTTC. The chain recombines TRBV28 with TRBJ2-6; 8 positions match TRBD1. This CDR3 is built from 16 residues. The junction had 5 bases not matched to a gene; V was cut back by 4 bases and J by 3 bases. CDR1 and CDR2 from the germline V gene are MDHEN and SYDVKM.

This clone appeared once. The same CDR3 arises from other DNA sequences in this sample as well. V and J are TRBV6-5 and TRBJ1-5, with 8 nucleotides matching TRBD1. From germline, CDR1 is MNHEY and CDR2 SVGAGI. The CDR3 runs 14 residues. With 4 bases clipped from V and 3 bases from J, the junction kept 2 bases outside the gene matches. The CDR3 DNA reads TGTGCCAGCAGTTGGGACAGGACCAATCAGCCCCAGCATTTT. Its protein is CASSWDRTNQPQHF.

The rearrangement uses TRBV3-1 (or the pseudogene TRBV3-2) and TRBJ1-2; D might be TRBD1 (5 bases). The V gene's germline CDR1 is LGHDT and CDR2 YNNKEL (reference sequence). This CDR3 has 15 amino acids. V was clipped by 0 bases and J by 5 bases, with 13 bases between them. CDR3 in amino acids: CASSQDQGRQYGYTF. The DNA for the CDR3 is TGTGCCAGCAGCCAAGATCAGGGCAGGCAATATGGCTACACCTTC.